This entry lists 18 T cell receptor beta chains sequenced from one sample in a study of CD8 T cells in Susac syndrome. A quantity of roughly 0.5 to 1 ug RNA underwent reverse transcription using random hexamers. TCRdb called the immunoSEQ multiplex PCR reads again in MiXCR, with one record for every CDR3 protein. Altogether 120,000 or so distinct CDR3 sequences are present, over 90% being singletons, with the ten largest covering about 0.14%. Sequencing was carried out using CD4+ T cells from PBMCs. These receptors all stem from a human donor with Susac syndrome.

The chain combines TRBV9 with TRBJ1-1; weak D call: TRBD1 (5 bases). With 1 base removed from V and 6 bases from J, the gap between germline ends came to 13 bases. Germline V gene sequence: CDR1 SGDLS, CDR2 YYNGEE. The CDR3 totals 14 residues. The CDR3 is CASSVWGEVSEAFF. CDR3 in DNA: TGTGCCAGCAGCGTATGGGGGGAGGTCTCTGAAGCTTTCTTT.

This clonotype was recorded only once. The chain joins TRBV3-1 to TRBJ2-2; no clear D. This CDR3 contains 13 residues. Germline V gene lookup returns CDR1 LGHDT and CDR2 YNNKEL (reference sequence). Trimming shortened V by 1 base and J by 5 bases, and 5 bases separated the two germline ends. In DNA, the CDR3 is TGTGCCAGCAGCCAAGCGAGTACCGGGGAGCTGTTTTTT. Its translation: CASSQASTGELFF.

This chain links TRBV19 with TRBJ1-2; D unclear. Between the trimmed V and J ends, which lost 5 bases and 0 bases, there was a span of 13 bases. The V gene's germline CDR1 is LNHDA and CDR2 SQIVND (reference sequence). CDR3 size: 15 residues. The CDR3 is CASSPQASSNYGYTF. The DNA for the CDR3 is TGTGCCAGTAGTCCTCAGGCCAGTTCTAACTATGGCTACACCTTC. The complete variable domain, with remaining parts taken from reference TRBV19 and TRBJ1-2, reads DGGITQSPKYLFRKEGQNVTLSCEQNLNHDAMYWYRQDPGQGLRLIYYSQIVNDFQKGDIAEGYSVSREKKESFPLTVTSAQKNPTAFYLCASSPQASSNYGYTFGSGTRLTVV.

V and J are TRBV7-9 and TRBJ1-3; TRBD1 aligns across 8 bases. J lost 2 bases, V lost 6 bases, and 3 bases had no gene match. The germline V gene encodes CDR1 SEHNR and CDR2 FQNEAQ (reference sequence). CDR3 size: 14 residues. The CDR3 reads CASRPDRAGNTIYF. DNA for the CDR3: TGTGCCAGCAGACCGGACAGGGCTGGAAACACCATATATTTT.

This chain links TRBV2 with TRBJ2-1, with TRBD2 matching 10 bases. Trimming took 6 bases from V and 6 from J; bases not matched to a gene: 8. In germline, CDR1 is SNHLY, CDR2 FYNNEI. The CDR3 spans 15 residues. CDR3 protein: CASRDTSGNSNEQFF. The CDR3 DNA reads TGTGCCAGCAGAGACACTAGCGGGAATTCCAATGAGCAGTTCTTC.

This clonotype was counted once. The chain recombines TRBV10-3 with TRBJ2-5; 7 bases match TRBD1. CDR3 length: 14 amino acids. Losses at the gene ends were 6 bases for V and 1 base for J; bases not matched to a gene: 5. Germline V gene sequence: CDR1 ENHRY, CDR2 SYGVKD. CDR3 DNA sequence: TGTGCCATCAGCTCACAGGGGAGCCAAGAGACCCAGTACTTC. It codes for CAISSQGSQETQYF.

The table lists this clonotype with a count of one. This sequence joins TRBV5-1 and TRBJ2-1; 10 nucleotides line up with TRBD2. This CDR3 has 15 residues. Germline V lookup: CDR1 SGHRS, CDR2 YFSETQ. V was pared by 4 bases and J by 5 bases, with 6 bases of the junction left unmatched. This chain's CDR3 is CASSPWTSGNNEQFF. The CDR3 DNA is TGCGCCAGCAGCCCTTGGACTAGCGGAAACAATGAGCAGTTCTTC. The full variable domain, in which reference TRBV5-1 and TRBJ2-1 provide the parts outside the CDR3, is KAGVTQTPRYLIKTRGQQVTLSCSPISGHRSVSWYQQTPGQGLQFLFEYFSETQRNKGNFPGRFSGRQFSNSRSEMNVSTLELGDSALYLCASSPWTSGNNEQFFGPGTRLTVL.

The rearrangement uses TRBV7-2 and TRBJ2-2; D is ambiguous. CDR3 length: 13 residues. Germline CDR1 SGHTA, CDR2 FQGNSA. Trimming left V 7 bases short and J 5 bases short, with 11 bases between. The CDR3 nucleotides are TGTGCCAGCATCCAAGAGGCAACCGGGGAGCTGTTTTTT. It yields the protein CASIQEATGELFF.

The chain uses TRBV4-2 and TRBJ2-7, with D uncertain. V was shortened by 1 base and J by 3 bases, with 10 bases between the two germline ends. Germline CDR1 reads LGHNA; CDR2 reads YNFKEQ. This CDR3 spans 14 amino acids. The CDR3 DNA follows: TGTGCCAGCAGCCAAGTTGGGCAGAGCTACGAGCAGTACTTC. As protein: CASSQVGQSYEQYF.

The gene calls are TRBV13 and TRBJ1-2, with TRBD1 matching 9 bases. This CDR3 has 15 amino acids. Germline V gives CDR1 PRHDT, CDR2 FYEKMQ (reference sequence). Germline trimming cut 5 bases from V and 2 bases from J; bases unmatched to any gene: 6. CDR3 sequence reads: CASSTGDRVNYGYTF. The CDR3 DNA sequence: TGTGCCAGCAGCACCGGGGACAGGGTAAACTATGGCTACACCTTC.

The V gene is TRBV6-2 or TRBV6-3, the J gene TRBJ2-2, with a tentative D call TRBD1 (6 bases). The germline V gene encodes CDR1 MNHEY and CDR2 SVGEGT. This CDR3 is 14 amino acids long. Trimming removed 0 bases at V and 5 bases at J, with 7 bases between. CDR3 bases: TGTGCCAGCAGTTACTCTAGGGGGACCGGGGAGCTGTTTTTT. Its translation: CASSYSRGTGELFF.

The chain couples TRBV1 to TRBJ1-1. TRBV1 is a pseudogene. The CDR3 spans 16 residues. The CDR3 region has the DNA TGCACCAGCAGCCAAGATGAGGATTGCCTGAACACTGAAGCTTTCTTT. It specifies CTSSQDEDCLNTEAFF.

The V and J genes are TRBV30 and TRBJ2-7; no clear D gene. V was trimmed by 2 bases and J by 2 bases, leaving 7 bases between them. The CDR3 loop spans 12 amino acids. Looked up from germline, CDR1 is GTSNPN and CDR2 is SVGIG (reference sequence). CDR3 in DNA: TGTGCCTGGAGTCCACGTGCCTACGAGCAGTACTTC. Its translation: CAWSPRAYEQYF.

In regard to this clonotype: At one end, the junction sequence differs from germline, possibly due to a read error. CDR3 in DNA: TGTGCCAGCAGCGTAGCAAGGGGGACAGGGTACAATGAGCAGTTCTTC. The encoded protein is CASSVARGTGYNEQFF. The chain has TRBV7-2 and TRBJ2-1; TRBD1 agrees at 9 bases. Germline-derived CDR1 and CDR2 are SGHTA and FQGNSA. This CDR3 contains 16 residues.

This clonotype was recorded only once. V usage is TRBV4-2 and J usage is TRBJ2-7, with 9 bases aligning to TRBD1. The germline V gene has CDR1 LGHNA and CDR2 YNFKEQ. The CDR3 is made up of 16 amino acids. With V trimmed by 0 bases and J by 3 bases, 6 bases remained unmatched. DNA for the CDR3: TGTGCCAGCAGCCAAGAGGGGACAGGGAGCGTCTACGAGCAGTACTTC. It encodes CASSQEGTGSVYEQYF.

This chain connects TRBV4-1 to TRBJ2-7, with a possible D match to TRBD1 (6 bases). Per the germline V gene, CDR1 is MGHRA and CDR2 is YSYEKL. The length of the CDR3 is 17 residues. The germline V and J ends were trimmed by 2 bases and 0 bases, with 17 bases remaining between them. The CDR3: CASSQKWAQGSSYEQYF. CDR3 DNA: TGCGCCAGCAGCCAAAAGTGGGCCCAGGGGAGCTCCTACGAGCAGTACTTC.

The rearrangement joins TRBV20-1 to TRBJ2-7; 7 nucleotides align to TRBD1. The CDR3 is made up of 15 amino acids. J was trimmed by 1 base and V by 3 bases; bases with no gene match: 9. CDR1 DFQATT and CDR2 SNEGSKA come from the germline V gene (reference sequence). CDR3 in amino acids: CSASQTGASSYEQYF. The CDR3 DNA is TGCAGTGCTAGTCAAACAGGGGCTAGTTCCTACGAGCAGTACTTC.

This chain links TRBV20-1 with TRBJ1-1, with TRBD1 as a possible D gene (5 bases). V was trimmed by 6 bases and J by 10 bases, leaving 24 bases between them. Germline CDR1 DFQATT, CDR2 SNEGSKA (reference sequence). The CDR3 consists of 14 residues. CDR3 DNA: TGCAGTGCGAGAACTCATGTTGGGACTGATGGAGCTTTCTTT. Amino acids: CSARTHVGTDGAFF.